Listed below are T cell receptor beta chains from one sample, sequenced in a study of OX40 agonist ivuxolimab in advanced cancers. TCRdb's copy holds only in-frame clones and misses some; the assay was immunoSEQ multiplex PCR. This sample carries 95,000 or so clones, 92% of them seen once, and the ten largest clones take roughly 0.5%. The sequencing used CD4+ or CD8+ T cells sorted from blood, collected in a trial of the OX40 agonist ivuxolimab. The receptors originated from an adult with an advanced solid tumor such as melanoma, head and neck, liver or kidney cancer. The CDR3 runs from the conserved cysteine through the conserved F or W. A D gene is named only where the DNA matches it firmly. A clone size is listed for some rows: how often the clone was seen (once, few, many), or a class if it is expanded.

v_gene	d_gene	j_gene	abundance	CDR3nt	CDR3aa
TRBV9	TRBD2	TRBJ2-5	-	TGTGCCAGCAGCGTCCCCTCGCGGGGGGGCGGTGAGACCCAGTACTTC	CASSVPSRGGGETQYF
TRBV2	-	TRBJ2-3	-	TGTGCCAGCAGTGAACATAGCACAGATACGCAGTATTTT	CASSEHSTDTQYF
TRBV27	-	TRBJ2-1	-	TGTGCCAGCAGCCTGGCAGGGACTCCACGTACTAATAATGAGCAGTTCTTC	CASSLAGTPRTNNEQFF
TRBV7-6	-	TRBJ1-5	-	TGTGCCAGCAGCTTAGCCCACTATAGCAATCAGCCCCAGCATTTT	CASSLAHYSNQPQHF
TRBV5-1	TRBD1	TRBJ2-1	-	TGCGCCAGCAGCTTGACAGGGGAAGATAATGAGCAGTTCTTC	CASSLTGEDNEQFF
TRBV11-1	-	TRBJ2-5	-	TGTGCCAGCAGCTTAGGACAGGCCGTAAGGGAGACCCAGTACTTC	CASSLGQAVRETQYF
TRBV6-1	-	TRBJ2-5	-	TGTGCCAGCAGCCGGGCCCGGGTAGGGGGGGAGACCCAGTACTTC	CASSRARVGGETQYF
TRBV7-2	-	TRBJ2-7	-	TGTGCCAGCAGCTTCGGGGGACGGAGCTACGAGCAGTACTTC	CASSFGGRSYEQYF
TRBV30	-	TRBJ1-4	-	TGTGCCTGGAGTGTATTAAATGAAAAACTGTTTTTT	CAWSVLNEKLFF
TRBV5-1	TRBD1	TRBJ1-2	-	TGCGCCAGCAGCACGTCCGGGACAGGGGCTCTCTATGGCTACACCTTC	CASSTSGTGALYGYTF
TRBV7-3	-	TRBJ2-5	-	TGTGCCAGCAGCTTAACAGGGCTAGGCGAGACCCAGTACTTC	CASSLTGLGETQYF
TRBV4-1	-	TRBJ1-5	-	TGCGCCAGCAGCCACCCGCGGGCTAGCAATCAGCCCCAGCATTTT	CASSHPRASNQPQHF
TRBV30	-	TRBJ2-2	-	TGTGCCTGGATATCGGGACCTTCGATCACCGGGGAGCTGTTTTTT	CAWISGPSITGELFF
TRBV30	-	TRBJ2-5	-	TGTGCCTGGGGGCGGGCCCAGACCCAGTACTTC	CAWGRAQTQYF
TRBV19	TRBD1	TRBJ2-5	-	TGTGCCACTTCTGGACAGGGTTTCGAGACCCAGTACTTC	CATSGQGFETQYF
TRBV10-3	TRBD1	TRBJ2-7	-	TGTGCCATCAGGAACCCGACAGGGAGTACCTACGAGCAGTACTTC	CAIRNPTGSTYEQYF
TRBV19	-	TRBJ1-2	once	TGTGCCAGTACTGGCCTGGGTCACGGCTACACCTTC	CASTGLGHGYTF
TRBV30	-	TRBJ1-1	-	TGTGCCTGGAGTTCAGAGACGAACACTGAAGCTTTCTTT	CAWSSETNTEAFF
TRBV30	-	TRBJ1-6	-	TGTGCCTGGAATCAGGGTGGCAATTCACCCCTCCACTTT	CAWNQGGNSPLHF
TRBV7-3	TRBD2	TRBJ2-3	-	TGTGCCAGCAGTAAAGGTTGGACTAGCATCGCAGATACGCAGTATTTT	CASSKGWTSIADTQYF